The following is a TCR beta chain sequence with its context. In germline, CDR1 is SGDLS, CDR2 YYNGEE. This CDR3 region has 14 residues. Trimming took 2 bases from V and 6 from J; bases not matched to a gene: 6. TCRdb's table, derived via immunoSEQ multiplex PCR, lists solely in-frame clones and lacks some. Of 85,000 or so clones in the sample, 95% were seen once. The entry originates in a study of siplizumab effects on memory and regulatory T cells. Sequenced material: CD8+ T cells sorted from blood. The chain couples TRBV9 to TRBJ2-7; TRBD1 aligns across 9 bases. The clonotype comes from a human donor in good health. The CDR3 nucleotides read TGTGCCAGCAGCGTCGGGACAGGGTCCGTCGAGCAGTACTTC. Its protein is CASSVGTGSVEQYF.